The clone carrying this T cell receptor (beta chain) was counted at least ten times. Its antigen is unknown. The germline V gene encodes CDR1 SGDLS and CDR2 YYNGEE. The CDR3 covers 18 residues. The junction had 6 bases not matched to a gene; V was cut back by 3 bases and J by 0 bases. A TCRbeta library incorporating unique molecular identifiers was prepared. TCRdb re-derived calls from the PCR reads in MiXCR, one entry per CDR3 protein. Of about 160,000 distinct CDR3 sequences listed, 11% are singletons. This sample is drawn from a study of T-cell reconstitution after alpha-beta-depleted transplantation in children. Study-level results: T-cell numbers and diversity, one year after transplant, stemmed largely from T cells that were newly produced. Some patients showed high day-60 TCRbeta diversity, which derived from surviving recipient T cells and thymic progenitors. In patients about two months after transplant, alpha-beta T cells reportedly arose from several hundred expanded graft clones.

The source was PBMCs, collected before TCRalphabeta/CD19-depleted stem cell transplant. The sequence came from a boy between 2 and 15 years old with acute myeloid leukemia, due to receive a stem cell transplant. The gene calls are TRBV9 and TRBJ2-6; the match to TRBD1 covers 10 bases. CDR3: CASSAETGGFSGANVLTF. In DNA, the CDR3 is TGTGCCAGCAGCGCCGAGACAGGGGGCTTCTCTGGGGCCAACGTCCTGACTTTC.